This T cell receptor (beta chain) is from a study of T cell changes during pregnancy in multiple sclerosis. This clone is a singleton in its sample. Profiling relied on immunoSEQ multiplex PCR, and the TCRdb table lists in-frame clones only, not all of them. The sample carries approximately 100,000 clones, 92% recorded once. Germline CDR1 and CDR2: LNHDA and SQIVND (reference sequence). The CDR3 is made up of 13 amino acids. Trimming cost V 3 bases and J 10 bases, with 13 bases left between them. The clonotype originates from a female donor with multiple sclerosis, enrolled in a pregnancy study. The genes are TRBV19 and TRBJ2-1, with D possibly TRBD2 on 6 matching bases. The sequencing used peripheral blood, collected after pregnancy. CDR3 DNA: TGTGCCAGTAGTATCAAACTAGCTCGGGAGCAGTTCTTC. Protein product: CASSIKLAREQFF. The variable domain in full, completed from reference TRBV19 and TRBJ2-1, reads DGGITQSPKYLFRKEGQNVTLSCEQNLNHDAMYWYRQDPGQGLRLIYYSQIVNDFQKGDIAEGYSVSREKKESFPLTVTSAQKNPTAFYLCASSIKLAREQFFGPGTRLTVL.